This TCR beta chain was sequenced for a study of cytomegalovirus exposure and HLA in healthy donors. Study in general: A previous analysis identified around 120 million unique TCR beta sequences derived from some 200 million T cells. Inside one of the first data releases sat some 85 million unique TCRs taken from HLA-typed donors. Study-wide results and limits: CMV serostatus was the only immune exposure information that was available. The study flagged some 170 TCR beta chains as cytomegalovirus-associated.

Primers included in the PCR were 60 Vbeta and 13 Jbeta primers. TCRdb's table, derived via immunoSEQ multiplex PCR, lists solely in-frame clones and lacks some. The sample consists of 140,000 to 150,000 clones, 60% to 85% of them appearing once. Points on this clone: What it recognizes is unknown.

The V gene lost 4 bases and the J gene lost 7 bases, with 13 bases spanning the gap. Germline V gives CDR1 LNHDA, CDR2 SQIVND (reference sequence). The CDR3 is 13 residues long. The rearrangement joins TRBV19 to TRBJ2-5; perhaps TRBD2 as D (6 bases). The sequenced material came from PBMCs. The receptor was derived from a man aged 35 to 55 in good health and CMV-seronegative. The CDR3 reads CASSNGGDGTQYF. The CDR3 DNA sequence: TGTGCCAGTAGTAACGGGGGAGACGGGACCCAGTACTTC. Variable domain in full (rest from reference TRBV19 and TRBJ2-5): DGGITQSPKYLFRKEGQNVTLSCEQNLNHDAMYWYRQDPGQGLRLIYYSQIVNDFQKGDIAEGYSVSREKKESFPLTVTSAQKNPTAFYLCASSNGGDGTQYFGPGTRLLVL.